This T cell receptor (beta chain) was identified during a study of shared clonotypes between healthy human individuals (dated by TCRdb to 2020 to 2022). Concerning the study at large: The cohort included three men and two women between 18 and 49 years of age. For each donor, three plates each were used for CD4 naive and CD4 memory, two plates were used for CD8 naive, and one plate was used for CD8 memory. To estimate repertoire size and how much clonotype sharing occurs between individuals, the study deeply sequenced the blood TCR repertoires of five healthy adults. To increase sequencing depth and limit assay-specific biases, TCR repertoire library preparation and sequencing were carried out by different laboratories using diverse techniques. Per donor, leukapheresis produced somewhere between about 0.8 and 9.5 billion PBMCs. Overall study outcomes, separate from this receptor: Compared with non-shared clonotypes, clonotypes shared by all four sorted-subset donors had higher generation probabilities. Rarefaction of sorted-subset datasets indicated incomplete sequencing despite the large sequencing depth. Because the study included a small number of donors, the genetic and exposure-history diversity represented was limited. Across several donors, approximately 5% of naive CD4, 3% to 4% of naive CD8, approximately 2.5% of memory CD4, and under 0.45% of memory CD8 clonotypes were shared. Based on pairwise subsampling, the degree of clonotype sharing among donors was expected to be affected by sequencing depth. Naive subsets generally had larger estimated clonotype richness than memory subsets. Only blood was sampled, and tissue TCR repertoires likely differ from those in blood.

V sheds 0 bases and J sheds 0 bases, leaving 12 bases between their ends. From the cysteine through the phenylalanine, the CDR3 covers 16 amino acids. The only DNA kept is the CDR3, 48 bases in frame from the first base. CDR1 and CDR2 are drawn from the germline V gene: SGDLS, YYNGEE. The donors were healthy, HIV-negative adults who had no recently reported acute infections or vaccinations. Every donor was a Caucasian adult residing in Nashville, Tennessee, USA. CD8 memory samples were composed of magnetically selected CD45RO+ cells combined with CCR7-negative CD45RA+ effector memory (TemRA) cells. After blood collection by leukapheresis, PBMCs were isolated using Ficoll-Histopaque density gradient centrifugation and then cryopreserved in the vapor phase of liquid nitrogen. Analytical flow cytometry was used to check the purity and quantity of every magnetically sorted T cell population. From each sorted fraction, genomic DNA was isolated and quantified by UV absorbance on a Nanodrop 2000c.

TCR CDR3 regions were amplified from genomic DNA by multiplex PCR using the deep immunoSEQ assay. Genomic DNA extracted from each cell subset was distributed evenly over all wells of several immunoSEQ 96-well plates, and each plate served as one replicate. For sorted subsets, each replicate PCR was loaded with 200 ng genomic DNA, equivalent to 30,000 or so T cell genomes. Purified libraries were measured with a Qubit 3.0 fluorometer, size-checked on a Bioanalyzer 2100, and measured again with the KAPA Library Quantification kit. Every immunoSEQ 96-well plate was sequenced on a dedicated single-read 150-cycle Illumina NextSeq 550 flow cell. Under the source paper's analysis protocol: Because only junctional sequences without quality scores were contained in the immunoSEQ output, filtering matching that applied to full-length reads could not be performed. To assign V/J genes and CDR3, sequences were annotated against IMGT germline references using PyIR, a Python wrapper for IgBLAST v1.9. Any read was removed if the V/J assignment was weak (E-value above 1e-6), the CDR3 was missing, or the read contained stop codons, out-of-frame junctions, or ambiguous translated residues. V3J clonotypes were defined as sequences sharing the same inferred V gene, J gene, and CDR3 amino acid sequence. To compute the percentage overlap between repertoires, the number of shared unique clonotypes was divided by the size of the smaller repertoire. Richness of each repertoire was evaluated using RTK rarefaction, the Chao1 estimator, and Recon v2.1 estimates of unobserved clonotypes. For all TCRbeta clonotypes obtained by the gDNA method from a handful of donors, generation probabilities were computed with OLGA. TCRdb carries this immuneACCESS record with in-frame sequences only. Its versions omit some clonotypes, under half of them owing to an unresolved V gene in the studies checked, with the rest unexplained. V and J calls and clone size come straight from that table; D and trimming were deduced from the DNA. Within this sample are roughly 700,000 clones, with 80% to 95% of them counted one time only. In total, the top ten clones hold 34% of the sample.

Remarks on this clone: No cognate antigen has been identified for it. Per-base qualities were not stored, and no clone one base away is much larger.

Rearrangement joined TRBV9 to TRBJ1-2; the D gene is perhaps TRBD1, from 5 matching bases. The sequence was obtained from a young man in good health. Some clones in this sample may be carry-over from other donors' samples. The source material was memory CD8+ T cells from PBMCs. Interpreted using the paper, the cell subset or site label stands for: CD45RO+ cells pooled with CCR7-negative TemRA cells. The CDR3: CASSVAPQGANYGYTF. The sequence in DNA is TGTGCCAGCAGCGTAGCTCCCCAGGGAGCTAACTATGGCTACACCTTC.